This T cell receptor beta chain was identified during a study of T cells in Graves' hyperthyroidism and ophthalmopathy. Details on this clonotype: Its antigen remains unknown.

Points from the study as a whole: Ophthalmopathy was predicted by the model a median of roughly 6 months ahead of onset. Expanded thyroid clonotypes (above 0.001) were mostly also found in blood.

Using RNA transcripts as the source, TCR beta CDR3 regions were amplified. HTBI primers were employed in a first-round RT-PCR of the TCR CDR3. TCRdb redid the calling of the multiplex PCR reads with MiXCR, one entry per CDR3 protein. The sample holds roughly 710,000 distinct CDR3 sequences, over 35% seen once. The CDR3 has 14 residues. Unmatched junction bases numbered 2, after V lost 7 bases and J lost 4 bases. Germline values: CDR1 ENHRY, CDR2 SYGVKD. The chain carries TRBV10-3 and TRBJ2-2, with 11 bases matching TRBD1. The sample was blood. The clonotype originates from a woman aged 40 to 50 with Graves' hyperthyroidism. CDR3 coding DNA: TGTGCCATCACCGGACAGGGGGCCACCGGGGAGCTGTTTTTT. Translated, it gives CAITGQGATGELFF.